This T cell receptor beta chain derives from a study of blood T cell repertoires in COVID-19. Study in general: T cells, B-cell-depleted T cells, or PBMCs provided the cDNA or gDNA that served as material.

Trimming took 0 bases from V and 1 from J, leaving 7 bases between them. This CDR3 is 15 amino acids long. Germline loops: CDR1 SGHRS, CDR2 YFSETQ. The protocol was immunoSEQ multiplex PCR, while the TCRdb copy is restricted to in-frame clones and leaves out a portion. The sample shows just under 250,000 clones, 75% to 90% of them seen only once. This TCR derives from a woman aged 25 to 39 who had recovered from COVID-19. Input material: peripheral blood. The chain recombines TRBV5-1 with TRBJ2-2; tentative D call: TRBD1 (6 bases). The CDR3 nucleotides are TGCGCCAGCAGCTTGGCAGGGGTGAACACCGGGGAGCTGTTTTTT. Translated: CASSLAGVNTGELFF.